These T cell receptor beta chains were read from a single sample in a study of cytomegalovirus exposure and HLA in healthy donors. Repertoires were generated with immunoSEQ multiplex PCR, while TCRdb's copy carries only in-frame clones and drops some. The repertoire includes some 120,000 clones, more than 60% of them detected once, and roughly 3.1% sits in the top ten. The sample taken for sequencing was PBMCs. Source of these receptors: a man aged 30 to 39 in good health and CMV-seronegative. Each CDR3 is given with its conserved first and last residue. Fields, in order: V gene, D gene, clone size, J gene, CDR3 DNA, CDR3 protein. The D gene is left open where the match is weak. Only part of the rows carry a size: once, few, many, or a class if the clone is expanded.

>TRBV19|-|-|TRBJ1-3
TGTGCCAGTAGTACCGGACGGGACTCTGGAAACACCATATATTTT
CASSTGRDSGNTIYF
>TRBV6-1|-|-|TRBJ2-7
TGTGCCAGCAGTGAGGAGGGAAGCGAGCAGTACTTC
CASSEEGSEQYF
>TRBV7-9|TRBD1|once|TRBJ1-1
TGTGCCAGCAGCTTCCTATCCAGGGGGAGAACTGAAGCTTTCTTT
CASSFLSRGRTEAFF
>TRBV9|TRBD1|-|TRBJ1-2
TGTGCCAGCAGCGTAGCGACAGGGGACCCGTCCAGGTACACCTTC
CASSVATGDPSRYTF
>TRBV5-1|TRBD1|once|TRBJ1-2
TGCGCCAGCAGCACCGGACAGGGAGCAGCGAACTATGGCTACACCTTC
CASSTGQGAANYGYTF
>TRBV6-5|-|few|TRBJ1-4
TGTGCCAGCAGTTACTCGTCGGGTGGTCATGAAAAACTGTTTTTT
CASSYSSGGHEKLFF
>TRBV28|TRBD1|-|TRBJ1-2
TGTGCCAGCAGTTTATCAACCAGGGGGCTAGTAGGGTATGGCTACACCTTC
CASSLSTRGLVGYGYTF
>TRBV4-2|-|once|TRBJ1-5
TGTGCCAGCAGCCAAGTATCGGGACAAAGCAATCAGCCCCAGCATTTT
CASSQVSGQSNQPQHF
>TRBV5-6|TRBD1|few|TRBJ1-1
TGTGCCAGCAGCCTTCACCGGGACAGGGACTGGAGAGCTTTCTTT
CASSLHRDRDWRAFF
>TRBV4-3|-|-|TRBJ1-2
TGCGCCAGCAGCCAAGATCTCCGCTTTGGGAGGGGCTACACCTTC
CASSQDLRFGRGYTF
>TRBV4-1|-|few|TRBJ2-3
TGCGCCAGCAGCCAAGTAGCTGCGGAAGGAACGCAGTATTTT
CASSQVAAEGTQYF
>TRBV5-1|-|-|TRBJ2-2
TGCGCCAGCAGCGAGAGGGCGCGGGACACCGGGGAGCTGTTTTTT
CASSERARDTGELFF
>TRBV6-6|-|many|TRBJ2-2
TGTGCCAGCAGCCTTGTTCAGGACACCGGGGAGCTGTTTTTT
CASSLVQDTGELFF
>TRBV14|TRBD1|-|TRBJ2-2
TGTGCCAGCAGCCAAGAATTTTACAGGGGTGGCGGGGAGCTGTTTTTT
CASSQEFYRGGGELFF
>TRBV19|-|few|TRBJ2-7
TGTGCCAGTAGTATAGCAGTTTTCGGGGGGCTCTACGAGCAGTACTTC
CASSIAVFGGLYEQYF
>TRBV28|-|-|TRBJ2-7
TGTGCCAGCTCGTCGGTCAGGGCTAGCTCCTACGAGCAGTACTTC
CASSSVRASSYEQYF